This T cell receptor beta chain stems from a study of blood T cell repertoires in COVID-19. Produced via immunoSEQ multiplex PCR; TCRdb's table is partial and in-frame only. The sample has around 120,000 clones, 87% seen once. Germline trimming cut 0 bases from V and 2 bases from J; bases unmatched to any gene: 10. Germline lookup yields CDR1 SGHTA and CDR2 FQGTGA. The CDR3 loop spans 18 amino acids. The TCR sequence derives from a human donor in a cohort sampled during active COVID-19. Sequencing input: peripheral blood. The chain is built from TRBV7-3 and TRBJ2-3; TRBD2 aligns across 8 bases. The CDR3 reads CASSLTASGGGNTDTQYF. The DNA of the CDR3 is TGTGCCAGCAGCTTAACGGCCTCGGGCGGGGGGAACACAGATACGCAGTATTTT.